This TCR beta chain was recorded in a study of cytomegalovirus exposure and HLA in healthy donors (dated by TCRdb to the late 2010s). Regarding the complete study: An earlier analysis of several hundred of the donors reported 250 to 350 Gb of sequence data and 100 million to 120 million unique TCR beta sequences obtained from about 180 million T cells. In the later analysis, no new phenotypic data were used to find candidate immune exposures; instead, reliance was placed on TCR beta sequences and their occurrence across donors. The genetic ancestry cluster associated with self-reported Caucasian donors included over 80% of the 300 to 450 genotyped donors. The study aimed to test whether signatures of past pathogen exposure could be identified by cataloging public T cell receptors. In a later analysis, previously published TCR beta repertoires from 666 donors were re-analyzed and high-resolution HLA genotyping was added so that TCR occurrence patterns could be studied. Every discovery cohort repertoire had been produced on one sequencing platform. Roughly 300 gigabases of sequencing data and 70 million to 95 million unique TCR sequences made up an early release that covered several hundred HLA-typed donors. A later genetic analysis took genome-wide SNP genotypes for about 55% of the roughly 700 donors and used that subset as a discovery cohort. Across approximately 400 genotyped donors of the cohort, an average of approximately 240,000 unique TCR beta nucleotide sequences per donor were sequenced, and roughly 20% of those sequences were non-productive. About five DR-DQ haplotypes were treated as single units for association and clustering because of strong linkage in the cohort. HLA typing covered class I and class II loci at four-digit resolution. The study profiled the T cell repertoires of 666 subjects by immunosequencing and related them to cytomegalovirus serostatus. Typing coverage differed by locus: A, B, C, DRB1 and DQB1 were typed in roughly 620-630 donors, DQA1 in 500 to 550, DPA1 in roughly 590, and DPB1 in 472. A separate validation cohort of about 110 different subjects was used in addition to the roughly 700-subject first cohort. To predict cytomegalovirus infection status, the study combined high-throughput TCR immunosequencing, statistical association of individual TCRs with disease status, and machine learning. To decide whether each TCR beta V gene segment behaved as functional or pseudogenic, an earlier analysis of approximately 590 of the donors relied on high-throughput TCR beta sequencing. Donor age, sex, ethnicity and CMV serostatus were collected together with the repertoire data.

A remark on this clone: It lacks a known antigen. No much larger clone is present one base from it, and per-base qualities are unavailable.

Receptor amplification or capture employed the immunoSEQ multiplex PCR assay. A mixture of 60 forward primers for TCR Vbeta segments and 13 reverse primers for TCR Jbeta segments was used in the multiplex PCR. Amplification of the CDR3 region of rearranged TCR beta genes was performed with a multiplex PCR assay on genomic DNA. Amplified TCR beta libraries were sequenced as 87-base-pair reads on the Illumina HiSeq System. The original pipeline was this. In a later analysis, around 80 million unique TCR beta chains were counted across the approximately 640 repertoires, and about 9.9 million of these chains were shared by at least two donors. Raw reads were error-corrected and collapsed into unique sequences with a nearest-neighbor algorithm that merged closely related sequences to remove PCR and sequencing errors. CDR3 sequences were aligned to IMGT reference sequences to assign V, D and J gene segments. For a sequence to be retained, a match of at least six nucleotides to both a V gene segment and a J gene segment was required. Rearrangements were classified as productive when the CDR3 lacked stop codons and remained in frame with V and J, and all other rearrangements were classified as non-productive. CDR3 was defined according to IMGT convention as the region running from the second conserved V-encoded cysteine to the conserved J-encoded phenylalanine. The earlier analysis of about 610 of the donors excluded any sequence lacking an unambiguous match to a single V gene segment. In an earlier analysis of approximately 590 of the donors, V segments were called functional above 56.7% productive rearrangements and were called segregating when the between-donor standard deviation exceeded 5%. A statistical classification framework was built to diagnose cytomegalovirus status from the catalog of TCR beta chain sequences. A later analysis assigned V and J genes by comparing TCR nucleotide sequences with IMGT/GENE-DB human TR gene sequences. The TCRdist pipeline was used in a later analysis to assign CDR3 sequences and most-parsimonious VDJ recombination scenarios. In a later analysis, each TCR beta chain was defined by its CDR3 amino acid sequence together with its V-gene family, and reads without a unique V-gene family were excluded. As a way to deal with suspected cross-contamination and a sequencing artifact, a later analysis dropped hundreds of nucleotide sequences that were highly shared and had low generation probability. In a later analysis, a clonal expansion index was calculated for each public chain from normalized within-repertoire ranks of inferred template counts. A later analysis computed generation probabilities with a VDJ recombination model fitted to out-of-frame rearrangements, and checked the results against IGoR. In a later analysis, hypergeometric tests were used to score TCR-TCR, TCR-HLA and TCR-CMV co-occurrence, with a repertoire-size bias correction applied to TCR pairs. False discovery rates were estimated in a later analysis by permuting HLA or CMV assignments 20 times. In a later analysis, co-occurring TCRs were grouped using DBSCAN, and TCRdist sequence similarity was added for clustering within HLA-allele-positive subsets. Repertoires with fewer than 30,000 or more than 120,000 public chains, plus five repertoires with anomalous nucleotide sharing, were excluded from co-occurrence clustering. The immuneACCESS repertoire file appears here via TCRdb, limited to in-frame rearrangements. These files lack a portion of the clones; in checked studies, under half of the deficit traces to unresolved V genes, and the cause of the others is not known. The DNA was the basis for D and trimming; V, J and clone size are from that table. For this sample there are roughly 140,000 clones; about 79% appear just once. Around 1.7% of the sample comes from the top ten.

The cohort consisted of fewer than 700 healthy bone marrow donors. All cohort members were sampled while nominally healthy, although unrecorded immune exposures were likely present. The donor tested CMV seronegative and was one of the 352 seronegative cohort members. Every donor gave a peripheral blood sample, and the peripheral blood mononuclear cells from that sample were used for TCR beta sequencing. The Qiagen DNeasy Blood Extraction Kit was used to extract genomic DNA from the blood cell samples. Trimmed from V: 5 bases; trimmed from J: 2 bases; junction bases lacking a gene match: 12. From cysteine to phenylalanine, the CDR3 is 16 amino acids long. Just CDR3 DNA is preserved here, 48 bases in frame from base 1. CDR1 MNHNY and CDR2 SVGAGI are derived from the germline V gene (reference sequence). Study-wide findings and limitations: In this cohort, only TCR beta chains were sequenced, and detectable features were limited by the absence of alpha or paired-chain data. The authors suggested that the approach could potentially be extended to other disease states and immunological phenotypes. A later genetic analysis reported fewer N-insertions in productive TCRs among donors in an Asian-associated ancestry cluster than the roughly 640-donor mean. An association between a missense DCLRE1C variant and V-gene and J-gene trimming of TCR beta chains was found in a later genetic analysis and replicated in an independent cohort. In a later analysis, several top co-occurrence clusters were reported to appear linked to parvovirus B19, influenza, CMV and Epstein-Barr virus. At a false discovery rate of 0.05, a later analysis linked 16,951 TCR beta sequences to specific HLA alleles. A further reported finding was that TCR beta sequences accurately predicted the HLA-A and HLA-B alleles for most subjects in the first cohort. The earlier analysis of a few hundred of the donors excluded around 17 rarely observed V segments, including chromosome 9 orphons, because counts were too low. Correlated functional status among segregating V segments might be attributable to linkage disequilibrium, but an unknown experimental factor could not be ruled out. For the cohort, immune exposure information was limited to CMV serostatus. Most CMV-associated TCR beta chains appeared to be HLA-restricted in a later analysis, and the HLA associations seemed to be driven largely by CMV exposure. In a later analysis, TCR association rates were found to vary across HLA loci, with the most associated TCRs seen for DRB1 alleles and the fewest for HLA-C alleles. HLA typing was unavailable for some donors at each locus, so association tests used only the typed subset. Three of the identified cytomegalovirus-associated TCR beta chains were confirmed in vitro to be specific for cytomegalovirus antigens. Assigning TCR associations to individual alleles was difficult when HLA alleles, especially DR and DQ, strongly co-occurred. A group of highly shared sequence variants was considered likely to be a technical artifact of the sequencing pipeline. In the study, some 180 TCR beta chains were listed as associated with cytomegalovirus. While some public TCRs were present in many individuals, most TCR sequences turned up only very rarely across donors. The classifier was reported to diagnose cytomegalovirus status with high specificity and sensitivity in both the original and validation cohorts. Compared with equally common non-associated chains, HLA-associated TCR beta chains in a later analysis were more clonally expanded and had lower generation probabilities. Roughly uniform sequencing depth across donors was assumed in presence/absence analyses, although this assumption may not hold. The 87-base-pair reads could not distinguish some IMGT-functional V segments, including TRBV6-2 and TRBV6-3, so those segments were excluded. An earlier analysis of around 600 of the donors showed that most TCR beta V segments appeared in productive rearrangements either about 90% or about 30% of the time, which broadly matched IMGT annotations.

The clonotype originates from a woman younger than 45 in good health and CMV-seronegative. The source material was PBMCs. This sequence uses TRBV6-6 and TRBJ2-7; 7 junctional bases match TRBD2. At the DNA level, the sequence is TGTGCCAGCAGTCCCCAGGTGGGCGGGGGAGCCTACGAGCAGTACTTC. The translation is CASSPQVGGGAYEQYF.